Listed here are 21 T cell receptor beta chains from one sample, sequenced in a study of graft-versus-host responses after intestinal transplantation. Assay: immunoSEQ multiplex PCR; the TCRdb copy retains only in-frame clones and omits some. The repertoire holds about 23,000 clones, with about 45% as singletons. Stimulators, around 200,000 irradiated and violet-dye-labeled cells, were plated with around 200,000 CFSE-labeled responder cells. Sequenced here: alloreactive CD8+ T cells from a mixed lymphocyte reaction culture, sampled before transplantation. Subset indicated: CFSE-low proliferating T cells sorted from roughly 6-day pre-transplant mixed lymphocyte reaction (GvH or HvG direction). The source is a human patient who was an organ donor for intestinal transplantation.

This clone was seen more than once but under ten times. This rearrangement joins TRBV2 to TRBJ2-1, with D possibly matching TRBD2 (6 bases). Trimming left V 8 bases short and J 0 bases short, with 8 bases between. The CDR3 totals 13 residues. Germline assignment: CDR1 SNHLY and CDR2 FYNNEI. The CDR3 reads CASLASSYNEQFF. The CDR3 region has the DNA TGTGCCAGCCTAGCGAGCTCCTACAATGAGCAGTTCTTC. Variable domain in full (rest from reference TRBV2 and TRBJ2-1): EPEVTQTPSHQVTQMGQEVILRCVPISNHLYFYWYRQILGQKVEFLVSFYNNEISEKSEIFDDQFSVERPDGSNFTLKIRSTKLEDSAMYFCASLASSYNEQFFGPGTRLTVL.

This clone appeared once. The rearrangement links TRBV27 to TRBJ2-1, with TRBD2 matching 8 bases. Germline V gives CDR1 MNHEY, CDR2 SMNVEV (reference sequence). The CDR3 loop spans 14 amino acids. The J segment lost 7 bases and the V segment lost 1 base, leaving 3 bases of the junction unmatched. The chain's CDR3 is CASSLWSGSNEQFF. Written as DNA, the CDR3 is TGTGCCAGCAGTTTATGGAGCGGGAGTAATGAGCAGTTCTTC.

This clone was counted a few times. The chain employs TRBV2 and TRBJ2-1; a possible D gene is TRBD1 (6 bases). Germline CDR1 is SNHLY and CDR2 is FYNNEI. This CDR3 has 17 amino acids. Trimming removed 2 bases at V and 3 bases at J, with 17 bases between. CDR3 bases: TGTGCCAGCAGTGAATTGGCGTCTGGGGGCTTCTACAATGAGCAGTTCTTC. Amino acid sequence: CASSELASGGFYNEQFF.

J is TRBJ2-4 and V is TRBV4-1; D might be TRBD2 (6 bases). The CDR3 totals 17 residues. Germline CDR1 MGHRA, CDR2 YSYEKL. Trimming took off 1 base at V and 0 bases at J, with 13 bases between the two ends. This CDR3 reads CASSQVLGGTAKNIQYF. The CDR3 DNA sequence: TGCGCCAGCAGCCAAGTTCTCGGGGGTACAGCCAAAAACATTCAGTACTTC.

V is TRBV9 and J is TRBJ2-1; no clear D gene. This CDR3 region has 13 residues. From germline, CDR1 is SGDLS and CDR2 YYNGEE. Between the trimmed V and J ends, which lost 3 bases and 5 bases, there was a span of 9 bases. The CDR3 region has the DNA TGTGCCAGCAGCGCTCCTTGGCACAATGAGCAGTTCTTC. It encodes CASSAPWHNEQFF.

For the CDR3, the DNA is TGCGCCAGCAGCCAAGAGGATCTAGCGGGAGAGGGGCAGTACTTC. Translating gives CASSQEDLAGEGQYF. The V gene is TRBV4-3, the J gene TRBJ2-7; 10 positions agree with TRBD2. Germline CDR1 LGHNA, CDR2 YSLEER. The CDR3 extends over 15 amino acids. Trimming cost V 0 bases and J 9 bases; bases outside gene matches: 8.

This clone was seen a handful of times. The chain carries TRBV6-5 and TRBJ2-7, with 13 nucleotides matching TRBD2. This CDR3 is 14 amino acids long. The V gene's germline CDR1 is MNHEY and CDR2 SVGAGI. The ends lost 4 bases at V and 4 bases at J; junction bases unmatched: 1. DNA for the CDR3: TGTGCCAGCAGTTCGGGACTAGCGGGATACGAGCAGTACTTC. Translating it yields CASSSGLAGYEQYF.

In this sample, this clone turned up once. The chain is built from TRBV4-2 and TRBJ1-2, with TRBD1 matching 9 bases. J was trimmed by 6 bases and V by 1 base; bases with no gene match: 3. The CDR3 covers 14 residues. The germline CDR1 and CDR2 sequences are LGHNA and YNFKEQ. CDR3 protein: CASSQAWTGDGYTF. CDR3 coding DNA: TGTGCCAGCAGCCAAGCCTGGACAGGGGATGGCTACACCTTC.

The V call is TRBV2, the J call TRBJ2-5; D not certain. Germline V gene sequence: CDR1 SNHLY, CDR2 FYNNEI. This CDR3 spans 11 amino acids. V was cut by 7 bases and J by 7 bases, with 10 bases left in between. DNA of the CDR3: TGTGCCAGCAACGCGGTGGGGACCCAGTACTTC. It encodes CASNAVGTQYF.

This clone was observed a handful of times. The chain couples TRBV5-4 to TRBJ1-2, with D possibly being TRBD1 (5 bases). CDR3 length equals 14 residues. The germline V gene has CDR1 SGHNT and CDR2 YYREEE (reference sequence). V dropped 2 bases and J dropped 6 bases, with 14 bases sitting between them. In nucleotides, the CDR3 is TGTGCCAGCAGCTTTATCGGCAGGGTTGATGGCTACACCTTC. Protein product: CASSFIGRVDGYTF.

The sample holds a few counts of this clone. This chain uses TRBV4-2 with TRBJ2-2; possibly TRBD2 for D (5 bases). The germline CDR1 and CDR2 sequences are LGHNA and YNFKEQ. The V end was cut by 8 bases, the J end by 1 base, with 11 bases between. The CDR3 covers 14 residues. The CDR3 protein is CASSLAMNTGELFF. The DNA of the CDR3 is TGTGCCAGCTCTCTAGCTATGAACACCGGGGAGCTGTTTTTT.

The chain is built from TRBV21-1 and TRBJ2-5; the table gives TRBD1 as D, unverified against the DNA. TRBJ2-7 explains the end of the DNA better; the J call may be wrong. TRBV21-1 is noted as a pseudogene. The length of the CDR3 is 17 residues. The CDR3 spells CASSKKGDSNSSYEQYF. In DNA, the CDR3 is TGTGCCAGCAGCAAAAAGGGGGACAGTAACAGCTCCTACGAGCAGTACTTC.

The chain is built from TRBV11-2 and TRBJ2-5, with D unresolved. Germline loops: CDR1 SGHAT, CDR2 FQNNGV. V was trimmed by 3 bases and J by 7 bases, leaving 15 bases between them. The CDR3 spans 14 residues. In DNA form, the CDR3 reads TGTGCCAGCAGCTTTTGGTGGGCCGGCCGGACCCAGTACTTC. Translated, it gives CASSFWWAGRTQYF.

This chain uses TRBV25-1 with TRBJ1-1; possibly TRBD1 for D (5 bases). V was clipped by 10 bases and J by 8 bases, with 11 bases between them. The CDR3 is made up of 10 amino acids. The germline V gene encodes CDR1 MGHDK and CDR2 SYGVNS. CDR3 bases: TGTGCCACTGCTACAGGCGAAGCTTTCTTT. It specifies CATATGEAFF.

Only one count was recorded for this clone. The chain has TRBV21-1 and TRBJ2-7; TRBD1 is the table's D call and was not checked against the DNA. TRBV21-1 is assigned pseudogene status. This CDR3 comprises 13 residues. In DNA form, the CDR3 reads TGTGCCAGCAGCATTAGGCCCTCGGGGACAAGGTCCTTC. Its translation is CASSIRPSGTRSF.

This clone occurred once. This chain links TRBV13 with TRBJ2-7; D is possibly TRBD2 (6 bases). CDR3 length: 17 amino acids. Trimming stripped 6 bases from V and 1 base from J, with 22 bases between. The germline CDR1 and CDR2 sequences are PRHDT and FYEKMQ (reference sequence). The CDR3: CASRDYHEPSESYEQYF. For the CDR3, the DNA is TGTGCCAGCAGGGACTATCATGAGCCTTCTGAATCCTACGAGCAGTACTTC.

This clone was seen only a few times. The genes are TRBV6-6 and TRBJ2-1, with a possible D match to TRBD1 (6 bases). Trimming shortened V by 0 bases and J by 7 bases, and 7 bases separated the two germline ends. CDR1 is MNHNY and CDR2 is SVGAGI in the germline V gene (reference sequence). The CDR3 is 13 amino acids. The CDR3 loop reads CASSYSRGNEQFF. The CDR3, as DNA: TGTGCCAGCAGTTACTCGAGGGGGAATGAGCAGTTCTTC.

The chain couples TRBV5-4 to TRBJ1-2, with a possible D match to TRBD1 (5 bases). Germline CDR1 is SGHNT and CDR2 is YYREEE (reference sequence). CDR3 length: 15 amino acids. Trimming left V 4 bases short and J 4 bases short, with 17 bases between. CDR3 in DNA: TGTGCCAGCAGCCCAGATCCAGGGAGAAGCTATGGCTACACCTTC. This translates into CASSPDPGRSYGYTF.

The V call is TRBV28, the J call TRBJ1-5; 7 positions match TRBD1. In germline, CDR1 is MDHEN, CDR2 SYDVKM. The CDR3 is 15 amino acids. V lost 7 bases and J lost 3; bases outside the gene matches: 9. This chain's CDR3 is CASTGRQGVNQPQHF. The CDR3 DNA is TGTGCCAGCACCGGCCGACAGGGAGTCAATCAGCCCCAGCATTTT.

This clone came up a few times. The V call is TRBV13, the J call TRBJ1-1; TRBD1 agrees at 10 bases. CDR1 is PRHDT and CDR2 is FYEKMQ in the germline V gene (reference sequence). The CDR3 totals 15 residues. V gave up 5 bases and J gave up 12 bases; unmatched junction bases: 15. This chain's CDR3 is CASSPGLLTGGMTFF. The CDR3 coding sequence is TGTGCCAGCAGCCCGGGGCTGTTGACAGGGGGCATGACTTTCTTT.

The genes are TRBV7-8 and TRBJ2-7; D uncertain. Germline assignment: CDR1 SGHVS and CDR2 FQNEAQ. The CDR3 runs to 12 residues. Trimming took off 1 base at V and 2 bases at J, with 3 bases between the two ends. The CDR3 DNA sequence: TGTGCCAGCAGCTTAGGGACCTACGAGCAGTACTTC. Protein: CASSLGTYEQYF.